The 31 T cell receptor beta chains listed next were all sequenced from one sample in a study of T cells in Graves' hyperthyroidism and ophthalmopathy. Template material for amplifying TCR beta CDR3 regions consisted of RNA transcripts. HTBI primers drove first-round RT-PCR of the TCR CDR3. TCRdb passed the multiplex PCR reads through MiXCR, listing each CDR3 protein once. This sample has fewer than 900,000 distinct CDR3 sequences; approximately 19% occur once, and the top ten carry around 17%. The sample consisted of blood. The source of these receptors is a woman aged 45-65 years with Graves' hyperthyroidism that later progressed to Graves' ophthalmopathy.

This clonotype was detected only a few times. The chain uses TRBV10-3 and TRBJ2-1; D is ambiguous. CDR1 ENHRY and CDR2 SYGVKD come from the germline V gene. The V end was cut by 2 bases, the J end by 8 bases, with 4 bases between. This CDR3 has 11 residues. CDR3 nucleotide sequence: TGTGCCATCAGTGAGGGGGATGAGCAGTTCTTC. This sequence encodes CAISEGDEQFF.

This clonotype was picked up many times. The chain carries TRBV2 and TRBJ2-1; D not certain. The germline gives CDR1 SNHLY, CDR2 FYNNEI. CDR3 length: 12 residues. Trimming removed 3 bases at V and 8 bases at J, with 8 bases between. This CDR3 is CASSDTGHEQFF. The CDR3 DNA is TGTGCCAGCAGTGATACGGGTCATGAGCAGTTCTTC.

Ten or more counts support this clonotype. The chain's CDR3 is CASSRMGQGNSPLHF. CDR3 nucleotide sequence: TGTGCCAGCAGCCGGATGGGGCAGGGAAATTCACCCCTCCACTTT. The chain is built from TRBV7-6 and TRBJ1-6, with D possibly matching TRBD1 (5 bases). The V gene's germline CDR1 is SGHVS and CDR2 FNYEAQ. The V end was cut by 5 bases, the J end by 7 bases, with 15 bases between. The CDR3 is 15 amino acids.

The chain carries TRBV19 and TRBJ1-4; TRBD1 is a possible D gene (6 bases). Per the germline V gene, CDR1 is LNHDA and CDR2 is SQIVND (reference sequence). V was cut by 5 bases and J by 5 bases, with 12 bases left in between. The length of the CDR3 is 14 residues. For the CDR3, the DNA is TGTGCCAGTAGTCAGCCTGGACAGAATGAAAAACTGTTTTTT. Amino acids: CASSQPGQNEKLFF.

The genes are TRBV7-3 and TRBJ2-3; D not certain. The CDR3 runs 13 residues. Trimming cost V 5 bases and J 4 bases, with 10 bases left between them. From germline, CDR1 is SGHTA and CDR2 FQGTGA. This chain's CDR3 is CASSHTGADTQYF. The CDR3 DNA follows: TGTGCCAGCAGCCATACGGGCGCAGATACGCAGTATTTT.

This clonotype was recorded at least ten times. V gene TRBV18 combines with J gene TRBJ2-3; no firm D call. V shed 3 bases and J shed 6 bases, with 10 bases lying between them. The CDR3 sequence is 13 residues long. Germline V gene sequence: CDR1 KGHSH, CDR2 LQKENI. The DNA of the CDR3 is TGTGCCAGCTCACCGTCGACTCGGGATACGCAGTATTTT. Translating it yields CASSPSTRDTQYF.

The CDR3 is CSASGMNSPLHF. The CDR3 DNA is TGCAGTGCTAGTGGAATGAATTCACCCCTCCACTTT. This chain links TRBV20-1 with TRBJ1-6; no clear D. CDR3 length: 12 residues. The germline gives CDR1 DFQATT, CDR2 SNEGSKA (reference sequence). V lost 3 bases and J lost 7, with 7 bases in between.

The chain joins TRBV5-1 to TRBJ1-4; 7 bases map to TRBD1. V shed 3 bases and J 7 bases; nucleotides not matched to a gene: 6. The CDR3 is 14 amino acids. Germline CDR1 is SGHRS and CDR2 is YFSETQ. Written as DNA, the CDR3 is TGCGCCAGCAGCTATGACAGGGCGGGTGAAAAACTGTTTTTT. Its translation is CASSYDRAGEKLFF.

The table lists this clonotype with a few counts. The chain combines TRBV18 with TRBJ1-1; 7 nucleotides align to TRBD1. V shed 3 bases, J shed 2 bases, and the junction held 6 bases outside the gene matches. The CDR3 is 15 amino acids. Germline V gene data show CDR1 as KGHSH and CDR2 as LQKENI. CDR3 loop: CASSPLTGTNTEAFF. The CDR3 nucleotides read TGTGCCAGCTCACCCCTGACAGGGACAAACACTGAAGCTTTCTTT.

This clonotype has at least ten counts. The chain links TRBV3-1 to TRBJ2-7, with D unclear. The germline V gene has CDR1 LGHDT and CDR2 YNNKEL (reference sequence). The CDR3 is 14 amino acids. With 8 bases removed from V and 0 bases from J, the gap between germline ends came to 14 bases. The CDR3 sequence: CASGVTVSSYEQYF. In DNA form, the CDR3 reads TGTGCCAGCGGAGTAACAGTGAGCTCCTACGAGCAGTACTTC.

V and J are TRBV27 and TRBJ1-1; D is uncertain. The CDR3 is 17 residues long. The ends were cut back, 0 bases at V and 14 bases at J, with 28 bases in the middle. CDR1 MNHEY and CDR2 SMNVEV come from the germline V gene (reference sequence). The CDR3 here is CASSLSLTPLGGTESFF. The CDR3 region has the DNA TGTGCCAGCAGTTTATCCCTAACACCCTTGGGCGGCACTGAATCCTTCTTT.

The chain is built from TRBV12-3 or TRBV12-4 and TRBJ2-1; D tentatively fits TRBD1 or TRBD2 (6 bases each). The CDR3 totals 14 residues. Trimming left V 0 bases short and J 9 bases short, with 12 bases between. CDR3 sequence: CASSLALGGGEQFF. The DNA of the CDR3 is TGTGCCAGCAGTTTAGCGCTCGGGGGCGGTGAGCAGTTCTTC.

This clonotype has a count of ten or more. This chain connects TRBV18 to TRBJ1-2; D remains unclear. CDR3 length: 14 residues. Trimming pared 6 bases from V and 2 bases from J, leaving 13 bases between. Germline V gene sequence: CDR1 KGHSH, CDR2 LQKENI. This chain's CDR3 is CASSLNSINYGYTF. DNA of the CDR3: TGTGCCAGCTCCCTCAACTCCATCAACTATGGCTACACCTTC.

This clonotype was recorded at least ten times. V gene TRBV7-9 combines with J gene TRBJ2-1; D remains ambiguous. The CDR3 spans 13 residues. Germline lookup yields CDR1 SEHNR and CDR2 FQNEAQ (reference sequence). V was cut by 6 bases and J by 7 bases, with 13 bases left in between. DNA for the CDR3: TGTGCCAGCAGTCCAGGTTTTGGTAATGAGCAGTTCTTC. This translates into CASSPGFGNEQFF.

The J gene is TRBJ2-7, the V gene TRBV15; D not resolved. The CDR3 runs to 16 residues. Trimming took 0 bases from V and 3 from J, leaving 15 bases between them. The germline V gene has CDR1 LNHNV and CDR2 YYDKDF (reference sequence). CDR3 nucleotide sequence: TGTGCCACCAGCAGAGATCTCGCCCGGGTAGTCTACGAGCAGTACTTC. It translates to CATSRDLARVVYEQYF.

This clonotype has at least ten counts. The rearrangement uses TRBV12-3 or TRBV12-4 and TRBJ1-2, with 9 bases fitting TRBD1. After removal of 3 bases from V and 7 bases from J, the junction contained 6 bases not matched to a gene. The CDR3 has 14 amino acids. The CDR3 coding sequence is TGTGCCAGCAGTTTCGCCCGGACAGGGGTTGGCTACACCTTC. Its protein is CASSFARTGVGYTF.

CDR3 in DNA: TGTGCCAGCAGTGCCGAATGGACAGGGACGTACGAGCAGTACTTC. It specifies CASSAEWTGTYEQYF. This chain joins TRBV6-1 and TRBJ2-7; TRBD1 aligns across 8 bases. The germline gives CDR1 MNHNS, CDR2 SASEGT. The CDR3 sequence is 15 residues long. Trimming removed 4 bases from V and 4 bases from J; junction bases left unmatched: 9.

The chain combines TRBV25-1 with TRBJ1-1; TRBD1 agrees at 7 bases. From germline, CDR1 is MGHDK and CDR2 SYGVNS. This CDR3 has 13 amino acids. Trimming at V came to 11 bases and at J to 4 bases, leaving 10 bases not matched to a gene. The CDR3 protein is CAASRTGRTEAFF. The CDR3, as DNA: TGTGCCGCGAGCCGGACAGGCCGCACTGAAGCTTTCTTT.

This rearrangement joins TRBV14 to TRBJ2-3; D not resolved. The CDR3 contains 15 residues. The V end lost 0 bases, the J end lost 1 base, and 8 bases lay between the germline ends. CDR1 and CDR2 (germline): SGHDN, FVKESK. This CDR3 reads CASSQDPARTDTQYF. The CDR3 DNA follows: TGTGCCAGCAGCCAAGACCCCGCACGCACAGATACGCAGTATTTT.

A few counts support this clonotype. V is TRBV4-1 and J is TRBJ1-1; D is ambiguous. Trimming took 1 base from V and 1 from J, leaving 19 bases between them. Germline CDR1 reads MGHRA; CDR2 reads YSYEKL. The CDR3 contains 18 residues. The CDR3: CASSQGMELSFKNTEAFF. The DNA of the CDR3 is TGCGCCAGCAGCCAAGGAATGGAATTATCCTTTAAGAACACTGAAGCTTTCTTT.

This clonotype was seen repeatedly, ten times or more. The genes are TRBV13 and TRBJ2-7; 8 nucleotides agree with TRBD2. The CDR3 spans 14 residues. Germline V gene lookup returns CDR1 PRHDT and CDR2 FYEKMQ (reference sequence). V was clipped by 3 bases and J by 3 bases; unmatched bases: 4. The chain's CDR3 is CASSFGGGSYEQYF. DNA of the CDR3: TGTGCCAGCAGCTTCGGCGGGGGGAGCTACGAGCAGTACTTC. The full variable domain, in which reference TRBV13 and TRBJ2-7 provide the parts outside the CDR3, is AAGVIQSPRHLIKEKRETATLKCYPIPRHDTVYWYQQGPGQDPQFLISFYEKMQSDKGSIPDRFSAQQFSDYHSELNMSSLELGDSALYFCASSFGGGSYEQYFGPGTRLTVT.

V usage is TRBV9 and J usage is TRBJ2-5; 10 bases fit TRBD2. Germline lookup yields CDR1 SGDLS and CDR2 YYNGEE. The CDR3 is 16 residues long. V shed 3 bases and J 0 bases; nucleotides not matched to a gene: 5. CDR3 coding DNA: TGTGCCAGCAGCGAGCGTCTAGCGGGGGACCAAGAGACCCAGTACTTC. This codes for CASSERLAGDQETQYF. The full variable domain, its missing parts supplied by reference TRBV9 and TRBJ2-5, is DSGVTQTPKHLITATGQRVTLRCSPRSGDLSVYWYQQSLDQGLQFLIQYYNGEERAKGNILERFSAQQFPDLHSELNLSSLELGDSALYFCASSERLAGDQETQYFGPGTRLLVL.

This clonotype was seen repeatedly, ten times or more. The chain links TRBV12-3 or TRBV12-4 to TRBJ2-5, with no clear D. Trimming removed 5 bases from V and 5 bases from J, with 15 bases in between. The CDR3 is 14 residues long. The CDR3 is CASSPLVPGETQYF. In DNA, the CDR3 is TGTGCCAGCAGTCCATTAGTGCCCGGGGAGACCCAGTACTTC.

The rearrangement joins TRBV5-1 to TRBJ2-3, with a weak D call TRBD2 (6 bases). V lost 4 bases, J lost 8 bases, and 14 bases lay in between. This CDR3 spans 13 amino acids. CDR1 is SGHRS, CDR2 YFSETQ, per germline. CDR3 DNA sequence: TGCGCCAGCAGCCCGGGGACTTCGCCTACGCAGTATTTT. Translated, it gives CASSPGTSPTQYF. Full variable domain (remainder filled in from reference TRBV5-1 and TRBJ2-3): KAGVTQTPRYLIKTRGQQVTLSCSPISGHRSVSWYQQTPGQGLQFLFEYFSETQRNKGNFPGRFSGRQFSNSRSEMNVSTLELGDSALYLCASSPGTSPTQYFGPGTRLTVL.

About this clonotype: This CDR3 is missing its conserved last phenylalanine or tryptophan, likely due to a read error. The chain employs TRBV7-9 and TRBJ2-1; a possible D gene is TRBD2 (7 bases). The CDR3 has 13 amino acids. The germline V and J ends were trimmed by 6 bases and 2 bases, with 8 bases remaining between them. CDR1 and CDR2 (germline): SEHNR, FQNEAQ (reference sequence). CDR3 nucleotides: TGTGCCAGCAGAGGGGGGGCCTACAATGAGCAGTTCCTC. Protein product: CASRGGAYNEQFL.

CDR3 region: CASSPGTVRGEAFF. DNA of the CDR3: TGTGCCAGCAGTCCCGGGACAGTGAGAGGTGAAGCTTTCTTT. This rearrangement joins TRBV12-3 or TRBV12-4 to TRBJ1-1; 7 bases line up with TRBD1. CDR3 length: 14 residues. The V gene end was trimmed by 5 bases and the J gene end by 7 bases; junction bases not matched to a gene: 10.

Turning to this clonotype: A read error may explain this, as a much larger clone is one base away. The final CDR3 position lacks the conserved phenylalanine or tryptophan, pointing to a likely read error. The chain is built from TRBV11-2 and TRBJ2-1; no clear D gene. V shed 2 bases and J shed 3 bases, with 14 bases lying between them. This CDR3 is built from 16 residues. Germline loops: CDR1 SGHAT, CDR2 FQNNGV. The CDR3 is CASSLNVIIVYNEQFL. The CDR3 DNA reads TGTGCCAGCAGCTTAAACGTGATAATAGTCTACAATGAGCAGTTCCTC.

This rearrangement joins TRBV27 to TRBJ1-2, with D tentatively TRBD1 (6 bases). Per germline, CDR1 MNHEY and CDR2 SMNVEV (reference sequence). The V end was cut by 0 bases, the J end by 8 bases, with 22 bases between. CDR3 size: 17 residues. The CDR3 region is CASSLSVWGGRGLGYTF. For the CDR3, the DNA is TGTGCCAGCAGTTTATCTGTCTGGGGGGGCAGGGGCCTAGGCTACACCTTC.

The V call is TRBV14, the J call TRBJ1-4, with a tentative D call TRBD1 (6 bases). This CDR3 is built from 16 residues. The V gene lost 1 base and the J gene lost 7 bases, with 16 bases spanning the gap. Looked up from germline, CDR1 is SGHDN and CDR2 is FVKESK. The CDR3 region has the DNA TGTGCCAGCAGCCAAGCGGAGCCAGGGGCTGCTGAAAAACTGTTTTTT. Its protein is CASSQAEPGAAEKLFF.

This chain links TRBV20-1 with TRBJ1-5, with D possibly matching TRBD1 (6 bases). Germline V gene data show CDR1 as DFQATT and CDR2 as SNEGSKA (reference sequence). V was cut by 0 bases and J by 6 bases, with 21 bases left in between. The CDR3 is 17 amino acids. CDR3 nucleotides: TGCAGTGCTAGAGAGGTTGGCAGGGGAGGTACCAGTCAGCCCCAGCATTTT. As protein: CSAREVGRGGTSQPQHF.

Ten or more counts support this clonotype. This chain links TRBV12-3 or TRBV12-4 with TRBJ2-7; D perhaps matches TRBD2 (7 bases). The CDR3 consists of 16 residues. Trimming took 6 bases from V and 3 from J, leaving 21 bases between them. CDR3 region: CASSPRAGATDYEQYF. The CDR3 DNA sequence: TGTGCCAGCAGCCCAAGGGCGGGGGCGACGGACTACGAGCAGTACTTC.